This TCR beta chain was found in a study of blood T cell repertoires in COVID-19. About the study: T cells, B-cell-depleted T cells, or PBMCs supplied cDNA or gDNA.

The repertoire was sequenced with immunoSEQ multiplex PCR; TCRdb's copy has only in-frame clones and lacks some. The sample contains some 320,000 clones, 90% of which appear only once. Everyone who took part was about 18 to 89 years old, and they came from about two dozen US areas. Cohorts were determined from participant-reported clinical history. V was pared by 6 bases and J by 9 bases, with 3 bases of the junction left unmatched. Germline CDR1 reads SGHAT; CDR2 reads FQNNGV. The CDR3 sequence is 12 residues long. The sequence was collected from a man in his 60s who had recovered from COVID-19. The sample consisted of PBMCs or T cells enriched from blood (not recorded which). This chain joins TRBV11-2 and TRBJ2-1, with 9 bases matching TRBD2. CDR3 DNA: TGTGCCAGCAGACGAGCGGGAGGTGAGCAGTTCTTC. Translating gives CASRRAGGEQFF.